The sequence of this T cell receptor (beta chain) was determined in a study of T cells in localized non-small cell lung cancer. Points from the study as a whole: Longer overall survival accompanied higher blood T cell density.

With V trimmed by 4 bases and J by 5 bases, 7 bases remained unmatched. CDR1 MNHEY and CDR2 SMNVEV come from the germline V gene (reference sequence). CDR3 length: 16 amino acids. Of note for this clone: The antigen is unknown.

Profiled with immunoSEQ multiplex PCR; TCRdb holds only in-frame clones, not every one. Found here are tens of thousands of clones, approximately 91% of them singletons; the top ten hold more than 2%. The source was peripheral blood, collected before any cancer treatment. The sequence was obtained from a female donor at least 60 years old with stage I squamous cell lung carcinoma. The rearrangement joins TRBV27 to TRBJ2-2, with 10 bases matching TRBD2. CDR3 sequence reads: CASSYLAGVGTGELFF. DNA for the CDR3: TGTGCCAGCAGTTACCTAGCGGGAGTGGGAACCGGGGAGCTGTTTTTT.